The sample holds many counts of the clone carrying this T cell receptor (beta chain). The data belong to a study of T cells in Graves' hyperthyroidism and ophthalmopathy. The CDR3 loop spans 18 amino acids. Germline V gives CDR1 SGDLS, CDR2 YYNGEE. Trimming at V came to 0 bases and at J to 1 base, leaving 12 bases not matched to a gene. The TCR beta CDR3 regions underwent amplification using RNA transcripts as the source. The primer set for the first-round RT-PCR of the TCR CDR3 was HTBI. In TCRdb, the multiplex PCR reads were re-called with MiXCR into one record per CDR3 protein. This sample yields about 400,000 distinct CDR3 sequences, of which 15% are seen a single time; over 25% belongs to the top ten.

The receptor was isolated from a woman under 40 with Graves' hyperthyroidism. The rearrangement joins TRBV9 to TRBJ1-2; 7 nucleotides agree with TRBD1. The sample consisted of blood. In nucleotides, the CDR3 is TGTGCCAGCAGCGTAGCTACTGGGACAGAACCTCTTAACTATGGCTACACCTTC. Its translation: CASSVATGTEPLNYGYTF.